The 29 T cell receptor beta chains presented below share a single source sample, sequenced in a study of shared clonotypes between healthy human individuals. Libraries were prepared by immunoSEQ multiplex PCR; TCRdb keeps only in-frame clonotypes and omits some of them. Seen here are roughly 2.2 million clones, over 85% observed once, and the top ten hold about 0.41%. Sequenced sample: naive CD4+ T cells from PBMCs. Subset: CD45RA+ positively selected. Receptors were obtained from a young man in good health. Some clones in this sample may be carry-over from other donors' samples.

This chain uses TRBV30 with TRBJ2-1; TRBD2 aligns across 12 bases. V was pared by 2 bases and J by 11 bases, with 10 bases of the junction left unmatched. This CDR3 has 15 residues. The V gene's germline CDR1 is GTSNPN and CDR2 SVGIG (reference sequence). The CDR3 protein is CAWSPAGTSGLKQFF. The DNA for the CDR3 is TGTGCCTGGAGTCCCGCCGGGACTAGCGGGCTGAAGCAGTTCTTC. Together with reference TRBV30 and TRBJ2-1, the CDR3 gives the full variable domain: SQTIHQWPATLVQPVGSPLSLECTVEGTSNPNLYWYRQAAGRGLQLLFYSVGIGQISSEVPQNLSASRPQDRQFILSSKKLLLSDSGFYLCAWSPAGTSGLKQFFGPGTRLTVL.

This clone appeared once. This chain links TRBV10-3 with TRBJ1-2; D call uncertain. This CDR3 has 13 amino acids. The V gene lost 6 bases and the J gene lost 3 bases, with 11 bases spanning the gap. Germline-derived CDR1 and CDR2 are ENHRY and SYGVKD. In nucleotides, the CDR3 is TGTGCCATCAGCCTTAAGGTAGACTATGGCTACACCTTC. It encodes CAISLKVDYGYTF.

The genes are TRBV5-1 and TRBJ1-2; 7 bases line up with TRBD1. Per germline, CDR1 SGHRS and CDR2 YFSETQ. The ends lost 4 bases at V and 0 bases at J; junction bases unmatched: 6. The CDR3 spans 15 residues. The CDR3 here is CASSAGQIPNYGYTF. The CDR3, as DNA: TGCGCCAGCAGCGCGGGACAGATACCTAACTATGGCTACACCTTC.

In this sample, this clone turned up once. This sequence joins TRBV5-1 and TRBJ2-7, with TRBD1 as a possible D gene (6 bases). The CDR3 is 16 residues long. V lost 0 bases and J 1 base, leaving 14 bases between the germline ends. Per germline, CDR1 SGHRS and CDR2 YFSETQ. The CDR3 nucleotides read TGCGCCAGCAGCTTGGGGCCCCAGGGGACATCCTACGAGCAGTACTTC. Translating gives CASSLGPQGTSYEQYF.

V is TRBV5-1 and J is TRBJ2-7, with D possibly TRBD1 on 6 matching bases. Per the germline V gene, CDR1 is SGHRS and CDR2 is YFSETQ. V lost 4 bases and J lost 6, with 11 bases in between. The CDR3 consists of 12 residues. The CDR3 loop reads CASSQQGIEQYF. The CDR3 bases are TGCGCCAGCAGCCAACAGGGAATCGAGCAGTACTTC.

This clone was detected only once. The V gene is TRBV2, the J gene TRBJ2-1; 10 nucleotides agree with TRBD2. The CDR3 spans 14 residues. CDR1 is SNHLY and CDR2 is FYNNEI in the germline V gene. The trim removed 5 bases at V and 7 bases at J, leaving 5 bases unmatched. This chain's CDR3 is CASSLAGAINEQFF. The CDR3 region has the DNA TGTGCCAGCAGTCTAGCGGGAGCGATAAATGAGCAGTTCTTC.

The chain uses TRBV7-2 and TRBJ1-2, with 11 bases matching TRBD1. V trimming: 4 bases; J trimming: 3 bases; junction bases outside the gene matches: 7. The CDR3 extends over 16 amino acids. The germline V gene has CDR1 SGHTA and CDR2 FQGNSA. CDR3 protein: CASSSGQGVRYYGYTF. CDR3 nucleotide sequence: TGTGCCAGCAGCTCGGGACAGGGGGTCCGGTACTATGGCTACACCTTC.

The chain carries TRBV19 and TRBJ2-1; possible D gene TRBD1, 5 bases. The germline V gene encodes CDR1 LNHDA and CDR2 SQIVND (reference sequence). V was shortened by 1 base and J by 3 bases, with 10 bases between the two germline ends. This CDR3 spans 15 amino acids. The DNA of the CDR3 is TGTGCCAGTAGTATAGCCCAGGGCGGCTACAATGAGCAGTTCTTC. This gives the protein CASSIAQGGYNEQFF.

The CDR3 protein is CASSSGQGENIQYF. CDR3 in DNA: TGCGCCAGCAGCTCGGGACAGGGGGAAAACATTCAGTACTTC. This chain links TRBV5-1 with TRBJ2-4; 11 bases align to TRBD1. Germline CDR1 is SGHRS and CDR2 is YFSETQ. The CDR3 is made up of 14 amino acids. Trimming at V came to 3 bases and at J to 5 bases, leaving 1 base not matched to a gene.

The CDR3 nucleotides read TGTGCCAGCAGCTCCGAATCCTGGGACGAGCAGTACTTC. It specifies CASSSESWDEQYF. The rearrangement joins TRBV7-3 to TRBJ2-7; D uncertain. CDR3 size: 13 residues. CDR1 and CDR2 (germline): SGHTA, FQGTGA. The germline V and J ends were trimmed by 4 bases and 5 bases, with 12 bases remaining between them. Based on the CDR3 plus reference TRBV7-3 and TRBJ2-7, the full variable domain is GAGVSQTPSNKVTEKGKYVELRCDPISGHTALYWYRQSLGQGPEFLIYFQGTGAADDSGLPNDRFFAVRPEGSVSTLKIQRTERGDSAVYLCASSSESWDEQYFGPGTRLTVT.

The chain recombines TRBV29-1 with TRBJ1-2; 7 positions agree with TRBD1. Germline values: CDR1 SQVTM, CDR2 ANQGSEA. This CDR3 region has 13 residues. V lost 6 bases, J lost 0 bases, and 4 bases stayed unmatched. CDR3 bases: TGCAGCGTAACAGGGGCCTCTAACTATGGCTACACCTTC. Translation gives CSVTGASNYGYTF.

V usage is TRBV6-6 and J usage is TRBJ2-7; D may match TRBD1 or TRBD2 (5 bases each). Between the trimmed V and J ends, which lost 5 bases and 5 bases, there was a span of 13 bases. The CDR3 spans 13 residues. Germline CDR1 MNHNY, CDR2 SVGAGI (reference sequence). The CDR3 loop is CASSEGQLHEQYF. The CDR3 DNA is TGTGCCAGCAGTGAGGGGCAACTGCACGAGCAGTACTTC.

The genes are TRBV10-3 and TRBJ1-2; 9 bases are shared with TRBD1. This CDR3 has 17 residues. J gave up 1 base and V 0 bases, and 6 bases lay outside the gene matches. From germline, CDR1 is ENHRY and CDR2 SYGVKD. The CDR3, as DNA: TGTGCCATCAGTGAGTCGATAGTGACAGGGGGTAACTATGGCTACACCTTC. Amino acid sequence: CAISESIVTGGNYGYTF.

This clone came up a few times. This chain joins TRBV7-9 and TRBJ1-2; a possible D gene is TRBD1 (5 bases). V shed 5 bases and J shed 7 bases, with 8 bases lying between them. Germline values: CDR1 SEHNR, CDR2 FQNEAQ (reference sequence). The CDR3 extends over 11 amino acids. CDR3 residues: CASSAGGGYTF. The CDR3 region has the DNA TGTGCCAGCAGCGCGGGGGGTGGCTACACCTTC.

As to this clone: Other DNA variants within this sample encode the same CDR3. This chain connects TRBV5-1 to TRBJ1-3; TRBD1 aligns across 7 bases. With V trimmed by 5 bases and J by 0 bases, 8 bases remained unmatched. Germline-derived CDR1 and CDR2 are SGHRS and YFSETQ. The CDR3 spans 16 residues. In DNA form, the CDR3 reads TGCGCCAGCAGTCCACCCGACAGGGACTCTGGAAACACCATATATTTT. Translated: CASSPPDRDSGNTIYF. The full variable domain, with the rest looked up from reference TRBV5-1 and TRBJ1-3, is KAGVTQTPRYLIKTRGQQVTLSCSPISGHRSVSWYQQTPGQGLQFLFEYFSETQRNKGNFPGRFSGRQFSNSRSEMNVSTLELGDSALYLCASSPPDRDSGNTIYFGEGSWLTVV.

The sample holds one count of this clone. The V call is TRBV5-4, the J call TRBJ2-1; 10 bases are shared with TRBD2. The CDR3 extends over 15 amino acids. Germline assignment: CDR1 SGHNT and CDR2 YYREEE (reference sequence). V lost 4 bases, J lost 5 bases, and 6 bases stayed unmatched. The CDR3 region is CASSVPSGGNNEQFF. The CDR3 DNA sequence: TGTGCCAGCAGCGTCCCTAGCGGGGGAAACAATGAGCAGTTCTTC.

V is TRBV10-3 and J is TRBJ1-2; D possibly corresponds to TRBD1 (5 bases). CDR3 length: 15 amino acids. Trimming cost V 6 bases and J 5 bases, with 19 bases left between them. Germline V gene data show CDR1 as ENHRY and CDR2 as SYGVKD. The chain's CDR3 is CAISPERDQLYGYTF. The DNA of the CDR3 is TGTGCCATCAGCCCAGAGAGGGACCAATTGTATGGCTACACCTTC.

The chain uses TRBV6-9 and TRBJ2-2, with unresolved D. The CDR3 runs 17 residues. The germline gives CDR1 MNHGY, CDR2 SVAAGI. V was pared by 0 bases and J by 3 bases, with 14 bases between. CDR3: CASSYSLTAAYTGELFF. CDR3 bases: TGTGCCAGCAGTTATTCGTTAACCGCAGCTTACACCGGGGAGCTGTTTTTT.

This sequence joins TRBV9 and TRBJ1-4; D unclear. V gave up 0 bases and J gave up 8 bases, with 11 bases separating them. The CDR3 extends over 14 amino acids. The germline V gene encodes CDR1 SGDLS and CDR2 YYNGEE. CDR3 sequence reads: CASSVAGVDEKLFF. The CDR3 region has the DNA TGTGCCAGCAGCGTAGCTGGGGTAGACGAAAAACTGTTTTTT. The full variable domain, its missing parts supplied by reference TRBV9 and TRBJ1-4, is DSGVTQTPKHLITATGQRVTLRCSPRSGDLSVYWYQQSLDQGLQFLIQYYNGEERAKGNILERFSAQQFPDLHSELNLSSLELGDSALYFCASSVAGVDEKLFFGSGTQLSVL.

This rearrangement joins TRBV6-6 to TRBJ2-3; TRBD2 matches at 9 bases. The CDR3 extends over 14 amino acids. Trimming at V came to 8 bases and at J to 4 bases, leaving 7 bases not matched to a gene. CDR1 and CDR2 (germline): MNHNY, SVGAGI (reference sequence). This CDR3 reads CASRIAGAADTQYF. CDR3 bases: TGTGCCAGCCGAATAGCGGGAGCGGCAGATACGCAGTATTTT.

The J gene is TRBJ2-7, the V gene TRBV5-5, with 12 bases lining up with TRBD2. J was trimmed by 5 bases and V by 0 bases; bases with no gene match: 12. CDR1 and CDR2 (germline): SGHKS, YYEKEE (reference sequence). The CDR3 has 18 amino acids. The CDR3 region has the DNA TGTGCCAGCAGCTTGGCCCGTGTCGCTAGCGGGAGGGGGCACGAGCAGTACTTC. It encodes CASSLARVASGRGHEQYF.

The chain uses TRBV30 and TRBJ1-2; D unresolved. Trimming removed 0 bases at V and 4 bases at J, with 15 bases between. The germline V gene encodes CDR1 GTSNPN and CDR2 SVGIG (reference sequence). CDR3 size: 15 residues. This CDR3 reads CAWSVKPLPSYGYTF. CDR3 DNA sequence: TGTGCCTGGAGTGTAAAACCCCTTCCTAGCTATGGCTACACCTTC.

The chain is built from TRBV29-1 and TRBJ1-1, with 7 bases matching TRBD1. Germline trimming cut 4 bases from V and 5 bases from J; bases unmatched to any gene: 7. The CDR3 extends over 13 amino acids. CDR1 is SQVTM, CDR2 ANQGSEA, per germline. CDR3 sequence reads: CSVGARGRTEAFF. The CDR3 DNA reads as TGCAGCGTTGGAGCAAGGGGGCGGACTGAAGCTTTCTTT.

The chain employs TRBV4-3 and TRBJ2-7, with 14 bases matching TRBD2. The CDR3 extends over 15 amino acids. Germline V lookup: CDR1 LGHNA, CDR2 YSLEER. V was clipped by 2 bases and J by 4 bases; unmatched bases: 1. In DNA, the CDR3 is TGCGCCAGCAGCCAACGGACTAGCGGGGGGTACGAGCAGTACTTC. This translates into CASSQRTSGGYEQYF.

This chain joins TRBV28 and TRBJ1-4, with D unclear. The CDR3 totals 15 residues. V was shortened by 5 bases and J by 1 base, with 11 bases between the two germline ends. Per the germline V gene, CDR1 is MDHEN and CDR2 is SYDVKM. This CDR3 reads CASSPSSGTNEKLFF. In DNA form, the CDR3 reads TGTGCCAGCAGTCCCTCAAGCGGAACTAATGAAAAACTGTTTTTT.

The rearrangement links TRBV7-2 to TRBJ2-2; D remains unclear. Germline CDR1 reads SGHTA; CDR2 reads FQGNSA. The CDR3 is 17 amino acids. The V gene lost 2 bases and the J gene lost 4 bases, with 17 bases spanning the gap. CDR3 sequence (DNA): TGTGCCAGCAGCTTAAGTACTTCTACCACCCGCACCGGGGAGCTGTTTTTT. It specifies CASSLSTSTTRTGELFF.

The table lists this clone with a count of one. The V and J genes are TRBV18 and TRBJ1-5; D possibly corresponds to TRBD1 (5 bases). The CDR3 has 15 residues. The germline gives CDR1 KGHSH, CDR2 LQKENI. V lost 5 bases, J lost 5 bases, and 16 bases lay in between. CDR3 DNA sequence: TGTGCCAGCTCAGCCAATGGGGGTTACGATCAGCCCCAGCATTTT. Translating gives CASSANGGYDQPQHF.

Notes on this clone: This same CDR3 is encoded by further DNA sequences in the sample. The chain recombines TRBV28 with TRBJ2-7; 13 bases line up with TRBD2. The CDR3 runs to 15 residues. Germline-derived CDR1 and CDR2 are MDHEN and SYDVKM. The junction had 5 bases not matched to a gene; V was cut back by 5 bases and J by 4 bases. This CDR3 reads CASSPGLAGVYEQYF. The CDR3 nucleotides are TGTGCCAGCAGTCCAGGACTAGCGGGAGTTTACGAGCAGTACTTC.

J is TRBJ2-1 and V is TRBV6-1; 7 bases are shared with TRBD2. Germline V gene lookup returns CDR1 MNHNS and CDR2 SASEGT. CDR3 size: 15 residues. The junction had 11 bases not matched to a gene; V was cut back by 6 bases and J by 6 bases. CDR3 protein: CASRTPGLNINEQFF. Here the CDR3 DNA reads TGTGCCAGCAGGACTCCGGGACTAAATATCAATGAGCAGTTCTTC.